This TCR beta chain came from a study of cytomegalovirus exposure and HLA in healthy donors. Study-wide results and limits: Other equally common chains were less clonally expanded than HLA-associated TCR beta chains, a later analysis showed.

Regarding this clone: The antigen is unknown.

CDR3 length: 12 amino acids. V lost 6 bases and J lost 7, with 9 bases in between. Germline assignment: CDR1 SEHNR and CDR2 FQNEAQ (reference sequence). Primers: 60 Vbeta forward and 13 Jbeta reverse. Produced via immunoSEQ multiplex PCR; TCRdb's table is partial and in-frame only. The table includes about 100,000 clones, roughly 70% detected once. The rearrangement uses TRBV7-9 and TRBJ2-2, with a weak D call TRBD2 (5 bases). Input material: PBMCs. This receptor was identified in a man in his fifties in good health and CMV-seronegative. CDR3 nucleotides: TGTGCCAGCAGATCAGAGGGCGGGGAGCTGTTTTTT. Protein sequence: CASRSEGGELFF. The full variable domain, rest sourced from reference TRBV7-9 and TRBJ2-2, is DTGVSQNPRHKITKRGQNVTFRCDPISEHNRLYWYRQTLGQGPEFLTYFQNEAQLEKSRLLSDRFSAERPKGSFSTLEIQRTEQGDSAMYLCASRSEGGELFFGEGSRLTVL.